This TCR beta chain derives from a study of blood T cell repertoires in COVID-19. Losses at the gene ends were 4 bases for V and 1 base for J; bases not matched to a gene: 16. CDR1 is KGHSH, CDR2 LQKENI, per germline. The CDR3 loop spans 19 amino acids. Sequenced by immunoSEQ multiplex PCR; TCRdb stores in-frame clones only, minus some. The sample shows over 200,000 clones, over 80% of them seen only once. Resolution of symptoms, clearance, or two negative PCRs was present in recovered Cohort 3 donors. The count of this clone is one. The sequenced sample was PBMCs or T cells enriched from blood (not recorded which). This TCR derives from a woman aged 40 to 50 who had recovered from COVID-19. The genes are TRBV18 and TRBJ2-5; TRBD2 matches at 9 bases. CDR3 residues: CASSLIQMNSGRFQETQYF. The CDR3 bases are TGTGCCAGCTCACTGATCCAAATGAATAGCGGGAGATTCCAAGAGACCCAGTACTTC.